These 22 T cell receptor beta chains were sequenced from one sample in a study of blood T cell repertoires in COVID-19 (dated by TCRdb to 2018 to 2021). Libraries were prepared through the immunoSEQ multiplex PCR assay. Sourced from immuneACCESS, this table was stored by TCRdb with only in-frame sequences that have V and J called. A share of the clones is absent; for the studies checked, an unresolved V gene accounts for under half, and the remainder has no known explanation. Within this sample are 150,000 to 200,000 clones, with approximately 78% of them counted one time only. The ten top clones hold roughly 11% of the sample. The sequenced sample consisted of peripheral blood. The source is a human donor in a cohort sampled during active COVID-19.

The chain links TRBV19 to TRBJ2-3; 14 bases line up with TRBD2. The trim removed 5 bases at V and 3 bases at J, leaving 4 bases unmatched. This CDR3 spans 16 amino acids. In germline, CDR1 is LNHDA, CDR2 SQIVND (reference sequence). This CDR3 is CASSLWTSGGTDTQYF. CDR3 bases: TGTGCCAGTAGTTTATGGACTAGCGGGGGGACAGATACGCAGTATTTT.

The chain joins TRBV4-2 to TRBJ1-4, with a possible D match to TRBD1 (5 bases). Deletions cut 4 bases from V and 5 bases from J, with 17 bases between. CDR1 and CDR2 from the germline V gene are LGHNA and YNFKEQ. This CDR3 is 16 amino acids long. The CDR3 DNA reads as TGTGCCAGCAGCCGGGACCCGGCGGGGTTCAATGAAAAACTGTTTTTT. It translates to CASSRDPAGFNEKLFF.

This clone came up many times. The chain recombines TRBV12-3 or TRBV12-4 with TRBJ1-3; possibly TRBD1 for D (6 bases). The CDR3 is 13 residues long. V lost 6 bases, J lost 4 bases, and 10 bases lay in between. Written as DNA, the CDR3 is TGTGCCAGCAGCGACGGACAGGGAAACACCATATATTTT. As protein: CASSDGQGNTIYF.

The chain uses TRBV29-1 and TRBJ2-7; D remains ambiguous. CDR3 length: 11 amino acids. The V gene lost 6 bases and the J gene lost 6 bases, with 12 bases spanning the gap. The V gene's germline CDR1 is SQVTM and CDR2 ANQGSEA. The CDR3 nucleotides read TGCAGCGTCACTATAGCTGTCGAGCAGTACTTC. Amino acid sequence: CSVTIAVEQYF.

The chain has TRBV10-3 and TRBJ2-7; TRBD1 is a possible D gene (5 bases). This CDR3 has 14 amino acids. V was shortened by 3 bases and J by 7 bases, with 16 bases between the two germline ends. From germline, CDR1 is ENHRY and CDR2 SYGVKD. CDR3 nucleotide sequence: TGTGCCATCAGTGAAACAGGACCCCAGGAGGAGCAGTACTTC. It codes for CAISETGPQEEQYF.

V gene TRBV9 combines with J gene TRBJ2-1; TRBD1 aligns across 7 bases. Trimming cost V 4 bases and J 6 bases; bases outside gene matches: 10. Germline V lookup: CDR1 SGDLS, CDR2 YYNGEE. The CDR3 extends over 15 amino acids. The CDR3, as DNA: TGTGCCAGCAGCCCCCAGCGGACAGGATCCAATGAGCAGTTCTTC. It is translated as CASSPQRTGSNEQFF.

This chain joins TRBV18 and TRBJ1-1, with a tentative D call TRBD1 (6 bases). The CDR3 covers 17 residues. The V gene lost 7 bases and the J gene lost 0 bases, with 21 bases spanning the gap. Germline V lookup: CDR1 KGHSH, CDR2 LQKENI. The chain's CDR3 is CASFPRSGGQMNTEAFF. CDR3 sequence (DNA): TGTGCCAGCTTTCCCAGGTCCGGGGGGCAGATGAACACTGAAGCTTTCTTT.

This chain uses TRBV6-2 or TRBV6-3 with TRBJ2-2; TRBD2 aligns across 10 bases. Looked up from germline, CDR1 is MNHEY and CDR2 is SVGEGT. The CDR3 is made up of 15 amino acids. The trim removed 6 bases at V and 1 base at J, leaving 2 bases unmatched. As DNA, the CDR3 is TGTGCCAGCAGACCTAGCGGGGGGAACACCGGGGAGCTGTTTTTT. It codes for CASRPSGGNTGELFF.

The chain recombines TRBV6-2 or TRBV6-3 with TRBJ2-2, with 8 bases lining up with TRBD1. The CDR3 spans 16 residues. The V and J ends lost 4 bases and 5 bases, in that order; junction bases with no gene match: 9. Germline V CDR1 and CDR2: MNHEY, SVGEGT. The DNA for the CDR3 is TGTGCCAGCAGTTCCCGCTGGACAGGGAGGACCGGGGAGCTGTTTTTT. This encodes CASSSRWTGRTGELFF.

CDR3 residues: CASSQRRVYEQYF. Written as DNA, the CDR3 is TGTGCCAGCAGCCAAAGACGGGTCTACGAGCAGTACTTC. The rearrangement links TRBV7-2 to TRBJ2-7; no reliable D call. The CDR3 loop spans 13 amino acids. Trimming stripped 5 bases from V and 3 bases from J, with 11 bases between. Germline assignment: CDR1 SGHTA and CDR2 FQGNSA.

The chain couples TRBV18 to TRBJ1-4; 7 bases are a match to TRBD1. The V segment lost 6 bases and the J segment 2 bases; nucleotides outside the gene matches: 3. CDR1 KGHSH and CDR2 LQKENI come from the germline V gene. This CDR3 is 14 amino acids long. CDR3 loop: CASSTGQTNEKLFF. As DNA, the CDR3 is TGTGCCAGCTCTACGGGACAGACTAATGAAAAACTGTTTTTT.

The chain employs TRBV6-2 or TRBV6-3 and TRBJ2-1; D gene ambiguous. CDR3 size: 13 residues. Looked up from germline, CDR1 is MNHEY and CDR2 is SVGEGT. V gave up 5 bases and J gave up 3 bases, with 8 bases separating them. This chain's CDR3 is CASSQVNYNEQFF. The CDR3, as DNA: TGTGCCAGCAGTCAGGTCAACTACAATGAGCAGTTCTTC.

This chain connects TRBV25-1 to TRBJ2-2, with TRBD2 as a possible D gene (7 bases). Germline assignment: CDR1 MGHDK and CDR2 SYGVNS. V dropped 4 bases and J dropped 7 bases, with 19 bases sitting between them. This CDR3 is 16 amino acids long. CDR3 DNA sequence: TGTGCCAGCAGTGGAAACAGAGGGGGGGCTGGCGGGGAGCTGTTTTTT. It codes for CASSGNRGGAGGELFF. Full variable domain (remainder filled in from reference TRBV25-1 and TRBJ2-2): EADIYQTPRYLVIGTGKKITLECSQTMGHDKMYWYQQDPGMELHLIHYSYGVNSTEKGDLSSESTVSRIRTEHFPLTLESARPSHTSQYLCASSGNRGGAGGELFFGEGSRLTVL.

The chain links TRBV5-4 to TRBJ2-7, with 8 nucleotides matching TRBD1. CDR1 is SGHNT, CDR2 YYREEE, per germline (reference sequence). This CDR3 is 16 amino acids long. V was pared by 0 bases and J by 2 bases, with 7 bases of the junction left unmatched. The CDR3 region has the DNA TGTGCCAGCAGCTTGGCCCCAGGGACAGGCACCTACGAGCAGTACTTC. It specifies CASSLAPGTGTYEQYF.

This clone has a handful of counts. The chain carries TRBV7-7 and TRBJ1-5; 10 positions match TRBD1. The CDR3 runs to 19 residues. Trimming at V came to 0 bases and at J to 6 bases, leaving 14 bases not matched to a gene. Germline V lookup: CDR1 SSHAT, CDR2 FNYEAQ (reference sequence). The CDR3 spells CASSLARTLGQGNFQPQHF. In nucleotides, the CDR3 is TGTGCCAGCAGCTTAGCTCGCACCTTGGGACAGGGGAATTTTCAGCCCCAGCATTTT.

This clone appeared once. The chain is built from TRBV15 and TRBJ1-2; D is undetermined. From germline, CDR1 is LNHNV and CDR2 YYDKDF (reference sequence). CDR3 length equals 13 residues. V lost 0 bases, J lost 3 bases, and 5 bases lay in between. This chain's CDR3 is CATSRDPDYGYTF. DNA of the CDR3: TGTGCCACCAGCAGAGATCCGGACTATGGCTACACCTTC.

V gene TRBV19 combines with J gene TRBJ1-1; 10 bases match TRBD1. The CDR3 runs to 14 residues. The junction had 7 bases not matched to a gene; V was cut back by 6 bases and J by 6 bases. Germline CDR1 is LNHDA and CDR2 is SQIVND (reference sequence). CDR3 protein: CASSRDRGLAEAFF. The DNA of the CDR3 is TGTGCCAGTAGCAGGGACAGGGGATTGGCTGAAGCTTTCTTT.

V and J are TRBV18 and TRBJ1-1; 9 bases fit TRBD1. After removal of 1 base from V and 5 bases from J, the junction contained 8 bases not matched to a gene. The CDR3 extends over 16 amino acids. Germline CDR1 reads KGHSH; CDR2 reads LQKENI. CDR3 loop: CASSPLKSGQGTEAFF. The CDR3 coding sequence is TGTGCCAGCTCACCACTAAAGTCAGGACAGGGGACTGAAGCTTTCTTT. Drawing the rest from reference TRBV18 and TRBJ1-1, the complete variable domain is NAGVMQNPRHLVRRRGQEARLRCSPMKGHSHVYWYRQLPEEGLKFMVYLQKENIIDESGMPKERFSAEFPKEGPSILRIQQVVRGDSAAYFCASSPLKSGQGTEAFFGQGTRLTVV.

The rearrangement links TRBV7-9 to TRBJ1-1; no clear D. Per the germline V gene, CDR1 is SEHNR and CDR2 is FQNEAQ (reference sequence). V dropped 5 bases and J dropped 4 bases, with 8 bases sitting between them. The CDR3 loop spans 12 amino acids. In nucleotides, the CDR3 is TGTGCCAGCAGCCCCCCCTTCACTGAAGCTTTCTTT. This translates into CASSPPFTEAFF.

CDR3 protein: CASSSGQLGYTF. DNA of the CDR3: TGTGCCAGCAGCTCTGGACAGCTTGGCTACACCTTC. The V gene is TRBV7-2, the J gene TRBJ1-2, with a possible D match to TRBD1 (6 bases). This CDR3 is 12 amino acids long. V shed 4 bases and J shed 7 bases, with 10 bases lying between them. Per germline, CDR1 SGHTA and CDR2 FQGNSA.

This clone was counted once. J is TRBJ2-3 and V is TRBV5-1, with 14 bases fitting TRBD2. The CDR3 loop spans 15 amino acids. Germline lookup yields CDR1 SGHRS and CDR2 YFSETQ. V shed 7 bases and J 4 bases; nucleotides not matched to a gene: 5. DNA for the CDR3: TGCGCCAGCGGGACTAGCGGGAGAGTCCCAGATACGCAGTATTTT. Translating gives CASGTSGRVPDTQYF.

This chain connects TRBV6-2 or TRBV6-3 to TRBJ2-2, with TRBD1 matching over 8 bases. CDR3 length equals 16 residues. Germline CDR1 MNHEY, CDR2 SVGEGT. Unmatched junction bases numbered 6, after V lost 2 bases and J lost 4 bases. The CDR3 sequence: CASSYGPGGRTGELFF. CDR3 DNA: TGTGCCAGCAGTTACGGCCCAGGGGGCCGCACCGGGGAGCTGTTTTTT.